These 28 T cell receptor beta chains originate from one sample sequenced in a study of OX40 agonist ivuxolimab in advanced cancers. Libraries were prepared through the immunoSEQ multiplex PCR assay. This immuneACCESS table, as held by TCRdb, lists in-frame sequences with V and J called but not all clones. Of the missing ones, under half trace to an unresolved V gene in checked studies; the others have no known cause. The sample has roughly 80,000 clones on record, 90% to 95% of them singletons. The ten largest clonotypes hold approximately 0.7% of the sample. Material: CD4+ or CD8+ T cells sorted from blood, obtained in a trial of the OX40 agonist ivuxolimab. The receptors stem from an adult with an advanced solid tumor such as melanoma, head and neck, liver or kidney cancer.

V usage is TRBV28 and J usage is TRBJ1-4, with 7 bases matching TRBD1. Germline-derived CDR1 and CDR2 are MDHEN and SYDVKM. This CDR3 region has 15 residues. The V gene end was trimmed by 10 bases and the J gene end by 4 bases; junction bases not matched to a gene: 12. CDR3 protein: CATSVTGVLNEKLFF. CDR3 in DNA: TGTGCCACTTCAGTTACAGGGGTCCTTAATGAAAAACTGTTTTTT.

The chain uses TRBV11-2 and TRBJ2-4; 7 nucleotides match TRBD1. Unmatched junction bases numbered 15, after V lost 0 bases and J lost 1 base. The length of the CDR3 is 20 residues. Per germline, CDR1 SGHAT and CDR2 FQNNGV. The CDR3: CASSLDSPGGFFGAKNIQYF. The CDR3 DNA reads as TGTGCCAGCAGCTTAGACAGCCCAGGGGGTTTTTTCGGTGCCAAAAACATTCAGTACTTC.

The chain employs TRBV4-1 and TRBJ1-1; a weak D match, TRBD1 (6 bases). Germline values: CDR1 MGHRA, CDR2 YSYEKL. The CDR3 has 14 residues. Between the trimmed V and J ends, which lost 4 bases and 4 bases, there was a span of 13 bases. CDR3 in amino acids: CASSPTGILTEAFF. The CDR3 region has the DNA TGCGCCAGCAGCCCAACAGGGATACTCACTGAAGCTTTCTTT.

This chain joins TRBV11-3 and TRBJ1-5, with D hard to call. V lost 3 bases and J lost 2, with 8 bases in between. The germline V gene encodes CDR1 SGHNT and CDR2 YENEEA. The CDR3 loop spans 14 amino acids. The CDR3 DNA reads TGTGCCAGCAGCTTTGATACGGGCAATCAGCCCCAGCATTTT. Protein product: CASSFDTGNQPQHF.

V gene TRBV7-3 combines with J gene TRBJ2-2; D ambiguous. The CDR3 has 13 residues. CDR1 and CDR2 from the germline V gene are SGHTA and FQGTGA. V lost 5 bases, J lost 5 bases, and 9 bases lay in between. CDR3 loop: CASSRTATGELFF. CDR3 coding DNA: TGTGCCAGCAGCAGGACGGCGACCGGGGAGCTGTTTTTT.

The chain joins TRBV7-9 to TRBJ2-5; 10 bases are a match to TRBD1. With V trimmed by 4 bases and J by 6 bases, 20 bases remained unmatched. There are 19 residues in the CDR3. CDR1 and CDR2 from the germline V gene are SEHNR and FQNEAQ (reference sequence). CDR3 sequence reads: CASSSYGAPGTGDLQTQYF. CDR3 bases: TGTGCCAGCAGCTCATATGGGGCCCCCGGGACAGGGGATCTTCAGACCCAGTACTTC.

In DNA form, the CDR3 reads TGTGCCAGCAGAAACAGGGGGCGCGCCTATGGCTACACCTTC. It codes for CASRNRGRAYGYTF. V usage is TRBV2 and J usage is TRBJ1-2; 9 positions agree with TRBD1. Germline values: CDR1 SNHLY, CDR2 FYNNEI. V shed 6 bases, J shed 4 bases, and the junction held 6 bases outside the gene matches. The length of the CDR3 is 14 residues.

The rearrangement joins TRBV28 to TRBJ1-1; D gene uncertain. V lost 3 bases to trimming and J lost 2 bases, with 10 bases between them. Germline V gene data show CDR1 as MDHEN and CDR2 as SYDVKM. The CDR3 contains 14 residues. CDR3 coding DNA: TGTGCCAGCAGTTTGTGGGAAGGAAACACTGAAGCTTTCTTT. Amino acids: CASSLWEGNTEAFF.

The V and J genes are TRBV19 and TRBJ2-3, with TRBD1 as a possible D gene (6 bases). The V end was cut by 5 bases, the J end by 4 bases, with 19 bases between. There are 16 residues in the CDR3. The germline CDR1 and CDR2 sequences are LNHDA and SQIVND (reference sequence). This CDR3 is CASSLERGRGSDTQYF. The CDR3 DNA reads as TGTGCCAGTAGTCTCGAGAGGGGGAGAGGGTCAGATACGCAGTATTTT.

The V and J genes are TRBV6-1 and TRBJ2-2; a weak D match, TRBD1 (5 bases). The CDR3 runs to 14 residues. Germline-derived CDR1 and CDR2 are MNHNS and SASEGT. The V gene lost 7 bases and the J gene lost 3 bases, with 12 bases spanning the gap. The CDR3 loop is CASIRDPDTGELFF. CDR3 nucleotides: TGTGCCAGCATCAGGGATCCAGACACCGGGGAGCTGTTTTTT.

The V and J genes are TRBV5-6 and TRBJ1-2; D is unresolved. This CDR3 spans 12 amino acids. From germline, CDR1 is SGHDT and CDR2 YYEEEE. Trimming pared 5 bases from V and 8 bases from J, leaving 13 bases between. The CDR3 loop is CASRSVRRGYTF. The DNA for the CDR3 is TGTGCCAGCAGGTCTGTACGTCGGGGCTACACCTTC.

The V call is TRBV12-5, the J call TRBJ2-5, with unresolved D. Germline V lookup: CDR1 LGHNT, CDR2 FRNRAP. The CDR3 runs 15 residues. Trimming took off 7 bases at V and 5 bases at J, with 20 bases between the two ends. Here the CDR3 reads CASASWAPGRETQYF. The CDR3 DNA reads as TGTGCTAGTGCCTCCTGGGCTCCAGGACGGGAGACCCAGTACTTC.

CDR3 bases: TGTGCCAGCAGTGAACAGGTCTCCGGGGCCAACGTCCTGACTTTC. Translated, it gives CASSEQVSGANVLTF. This sequence joins TRBV25-1 and TRBJ2-6, with D uncertain. CDR1 MGHDK and CDR2 SYGVNS come from the germline V gene. The CDR3 has 15 residues. Trimming removed 2 bases from V and 4 bases from J, with 9 bases in between. Filled out from reference TRBV25-1 and TRBJ2-6, the complete variable domain reads EADIYQTPRYLVIGTGKKITLECSQTMGHDKMYWYQQDPGMELHLIHYSYGVNSTEKGDLSSESTVSRIRTEHFPLTLESARPSHTSQYLCASSEQVSGANVLTFGAGSRLTVL.

This clone was counted once. The rearrangement links TRBV30 to TRBJ1-3; D might be TRBD1 (5 bases). The CDR3 runs to 13 residues. V dropped 7 bases and J dropped 3 bases, with 13 bases sitting between them. The germline gives CDR1 GTSNPN, CDR2 SVGIG (reference sequence). The CDR3 nucleotides are TGTGCCTCCCGGTGGGACCGTGGAAACACCATATATTTT. Its protein is CASRWDRGNTIYF. Variable domain in full (rest from reference TRBV30 and TRBJ1-3): SQTIHQWPATLVQPVGSPLSLECTVEGTSNPNLYWYRQAAGRGLQLLFYSVGIGQISSEVPQNLSASRPQDRQFILSSKKLLLSDSGFYLCASRWDRGNTIYFGEGSWLTVV.

V usage is TRBV5-4 and J usage is TRBJ2-5; perhaps TRBD1 as D (5 bases). The CDR3 totals 14 residues. V was shortened by 4 bases and J by 4 bases, with 14 bases between the two germline ends. CDR1 is SGHNT and CDR2 is YYREEE in the germline V gene (reference sequence). The CDR3 coding sequence is TGTGCCAGCAGCGGACAAGGGGAAGGAGAGACCCAGTACTTC. It translates to CASSGQGEGETQYF.

The V gene is TRBV27, the J gene TRBJ1-6; the D gene is possibly TRBD1 (6 bases). Germline V gene sequence: CDR1 MNHEY, CDR2 SMNVEV (reference sequence). The CDR3 runs to 17 residues. Between the trimmed V and J ends, which lost 1 base and 0 bases, there was a span of 10 bases. The CDR3 region has the DNA TGTGCCAGCAGTTTATTAAGGGGGAGCTCCTATAATTCACCCCTCCACTTT. Protein sequence: CASSLLRGSSYNSPLHF.

About this clone: Germline is not matched at one junction end, which may reflect a read error. The chain has TRBV5-8 and TRBJ2-3; the D gene is possibly TRBD2 (6 bases). Germline CDR1 is SGHTS and CDR2 is YDEGEE. The CDR3 has 15 residues. The CDR3 bases are TGTGCCTGCAGCTTTGCGGGGAGGTTCACAGATACGCAGTATTTT. It is translated as CACSFAGRFTDTQYF.

This clone was found once. The V call is TRBV11-2, the J call TRBJ2-5; D is possibly TRBD1 (6 bases). Trimming removed 5 bases at V and 3 bases at J, with 10 bases between. The germline CDR1 and CDR2 sequences are SGHAT and FQNNGV. The CDR3 has 13 residues. CDR3 residues: CASSRGMEETQYF. DNA of the CDR3: TGTGCCAGCAGCAGGGGGATGGAAGAGACCCAGTACTTC.

The chain combines TRBV4-1 with TRBJ1-4; 10 nucleotides align to TRBD1. The length of the CDR3 is 14 residues. Germline trimming cut 4 bases from V and 7 bases from J; bases unmatched to any gene: 3. Germline V gives CDR1 MGHRA, CDR2 YSYEKL. CDR3 in amino acids: CASSRGQGGEKLFF. The CDR3 bases are TGCGCCAGCAGCCGAGGACAGGGGGGTGAAAAACTGTTTTTT.

V is TRBV2 and J is TRBJ1-1, with D possibly matching TRBD1 (5 bases). The germline V gene encodes CDR1 SNHLY and CDR2 FYNNEI. With 6 bases removed from V and 3 bases from J, the gap between germline ends came to 17 bases. This CDR3 has 15 residues. CDR3 sequence reads: CASRTIGKQDTEAFF. DNA for the CDR3: TGTGCCAGCAGAACTATCGGTAAACAGGACACTGAAGCTTTCTTT.

This clone has only one observation. This chain links TRBV5-1 with TRBJ2-5; 7 bases match TRBD2. Germline values: CDR1 SGHRS, CDR2 YFSETQ. The CDR3 is made up of 14 amino acids. The V and J ends lost 4 bases and 1 base, in that order; junction bases with no gene match: 4. The CDR3 spells CASSETSSQETQYF. The CDR3, as DNA: TGCGCCAGCAGCGAGACTAGCAGCCAAGAGACCCAGTACTTC.

The chain carries TRBV6-5 and TRBJ1-1; D unclear. CDR3 length: 13 amino acids. Trimming took off 3 bases at V and 1 base at J, with 6 bases between the two ends. Germline-derived CDR1 and CDR2 are MNHEY and SVGAGI. The CDR3 spells CASSYIRNTEAFF. CDR3 bases: TGTGCCAGCAGTTATATAAGGAACACTGAAGCTTTCTTT.

CDR3 in amino acids: CASSPPGGRGTYEQYF. The CDR3 coding sequence is TGTGCCAGCTCACCACCTGGAGGGAGGGGAACCTACGAGCAGTACTTC. V and J are TRBV18 and TRBJ2-7; TRBD2 agrees at 7 bases. The CDR3 extends over 16 amino acids. V lost 0 bases to trimming and J lost 2 bases; unmatched junction nucleotides: 7. Per germline, CDR1 KGHSH and CDR2 LQKENI.

This rearrangement joins TRBV6-1 to TRBJ2-2, with D hard to call. The germline gives CDR1 MNHNS, CDR2 SASEGT. This CDR3 comprises 12 residues. Trimming took off 6 bases at V and 6 bases at J, with 8 bases between the two ends. CDR3 nucleotides: TGTGCCAGCAGCAGGTCTCCCGGGGAGCTGTTTTTT. This sequence encodes CASSRSPGELFF.

V gene TRBV6-6 combines with J gene TRBJ1-1, with 7 bases aligning to TRBD1. After removal of 7 bases from V and 5 bases from J, the junction contained 7 bases not matched to a gene. Germline V lookup: CDR1 MNHNY, CDR2 SVGAGI (reference sequence). The CDR3 covers 13 residues. CDR3 residues: CASISTGRTEAFF. In nucleotides, the CDR3 is TGTGCCAGCATTTCGACAGGGAGGACTGAAGCTTTCTTT.

The chain combines TRBV5-4 with TRBJ2-2, with D unresolved. V gave up 0 bases and J gave up 0 bases, with 6 bases separating them. The CDR3 totals 15 residues. In germline, CDR1 is SGHNT, CDR2 YYREEE (reference sequence). The CDR3 region is CASSLVAANTGELFF. CDR3 DNA sequence: TGTGCCAGCAGCTTGGTTGCAGCGAACACCGGGGAGCTGTTTTTT.

The chain combines TRBV7-9 with TRBJ2-6; the D is unclear. V lost 5 bases and J 1 base, leaving 12 bases between the germline ends. This CDR3 is built from 16 residues. CDR1 and CDR2 from the germline V gene are SEHNR and FQNEAQ (reference sequence). DNA of the CDR3: TGTGCCAGCAGCCTTACGACACCTTCTGGGGCCAACGTCCTGACTTTC. It yields the protein CASSLTTPSGANVLTF.

The V gene is TRBV11-2, the J gene TRBJ2-1, with D perhaps TRBD2 (5 bases). The CDR3 length is 17 residues. Trimming stripped 5 bases from V and 4 bases from J, with 21 bases between. Germline loops: CDR1 SGHAT, CDR2 FQNNGV. The CDR3 is CASSPAGRLRRYNEQFF. CDR3 nucleotide sequence: TGTGCCAGCAGCCCCGCGGGCCGGCTCCGGAGATACAATGAGCAGTTCTTC. The whole variable domain, filled in from reference TRBV11-2 and TRBJ2-1, reads EAGVAQSPRYKIIEKRQSVAFWCNPISGHATLYWYQQILGQGPKLLIQFQNNGVVDDSQLPKDRFSAERLKGVDSTLKIQPAKLEDSAVYLCASSPAGRLRRYNEQFFGPGTRLTVL.